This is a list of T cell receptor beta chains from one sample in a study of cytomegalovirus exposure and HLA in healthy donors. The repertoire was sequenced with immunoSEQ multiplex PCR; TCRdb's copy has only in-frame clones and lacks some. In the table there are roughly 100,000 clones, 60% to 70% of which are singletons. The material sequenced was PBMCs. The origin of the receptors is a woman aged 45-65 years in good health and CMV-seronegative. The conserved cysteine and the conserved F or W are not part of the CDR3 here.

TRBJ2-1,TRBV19,ASSTRTGKVGEQF
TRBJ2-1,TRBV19,ASSLTTGGYNEQF
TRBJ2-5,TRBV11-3,ASSFARGSETQY
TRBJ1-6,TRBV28,ASHSSYNSPLH
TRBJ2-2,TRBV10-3,AISDRDQSISGELF
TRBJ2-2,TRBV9,ASSVVTGGTGELF
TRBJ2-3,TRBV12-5,ASGLVIGSPSGTDTQY
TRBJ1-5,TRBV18,ASSPRQISNQPQH
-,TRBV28,ASSPDTYEQY
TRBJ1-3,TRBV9,ASSVEFSSGNTIY
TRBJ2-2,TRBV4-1,ASSHERGELF
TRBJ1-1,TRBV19,ASSPPTGMGDTEAF
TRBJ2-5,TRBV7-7,ASSWLAGGQETQY
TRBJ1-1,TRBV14,ASSQSEGAF
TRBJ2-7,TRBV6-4,ASSDGAGQGYEQY
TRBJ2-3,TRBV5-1,ASEDRGETDTQY
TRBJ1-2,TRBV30,AWSWTYGYT
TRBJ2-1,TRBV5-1,ASSGLAGYESYNEQF
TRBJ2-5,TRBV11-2,ASSRQGTAETQY
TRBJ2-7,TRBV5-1,ASSSRDNWQNEQY
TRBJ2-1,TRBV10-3,AISEGLGLFGDEQF
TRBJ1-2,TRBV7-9,ASRTGGVGYT
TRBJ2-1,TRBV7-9,ASSFSGGAGIGSYNEQF
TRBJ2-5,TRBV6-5,ASRRIRSSRETQY
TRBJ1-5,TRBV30,AWSVVFSRSCRQGDQPQH